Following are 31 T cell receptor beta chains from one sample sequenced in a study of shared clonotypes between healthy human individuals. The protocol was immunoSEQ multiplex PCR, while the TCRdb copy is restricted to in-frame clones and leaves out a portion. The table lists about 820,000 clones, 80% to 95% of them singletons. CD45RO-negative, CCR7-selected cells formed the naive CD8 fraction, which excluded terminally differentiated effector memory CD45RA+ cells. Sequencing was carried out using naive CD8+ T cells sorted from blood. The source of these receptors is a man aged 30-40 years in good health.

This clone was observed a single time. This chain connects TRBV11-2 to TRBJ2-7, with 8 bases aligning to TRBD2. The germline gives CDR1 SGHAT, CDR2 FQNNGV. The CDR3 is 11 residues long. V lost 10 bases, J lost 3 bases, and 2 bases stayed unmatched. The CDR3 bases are TGTGCCACTGGGACTAGCTACGAGCAGTACTTC. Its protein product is CATGTSYEQYF.

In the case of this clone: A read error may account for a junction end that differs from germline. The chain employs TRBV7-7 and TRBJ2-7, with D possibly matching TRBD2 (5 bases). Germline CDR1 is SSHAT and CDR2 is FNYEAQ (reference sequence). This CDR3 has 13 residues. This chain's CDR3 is CASSPGLVYEQYF. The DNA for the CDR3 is TGTGCTAGCAGCCCGGGGTTGGTCTACGAGCAGTACTTC.

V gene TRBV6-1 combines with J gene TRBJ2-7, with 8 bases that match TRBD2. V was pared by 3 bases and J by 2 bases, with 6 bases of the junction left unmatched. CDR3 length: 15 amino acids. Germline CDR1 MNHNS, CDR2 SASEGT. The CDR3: CASSELSGSAYEQYF. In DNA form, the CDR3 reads TGTGCCAGCAGTGAGTTGAGCGGGAGCGCCTACGAGCAGTACTTC.

CDR3 sequence (DNA): TGTGCCCACAGGGTTGGAAACACCATATATTTT. Translated, it gives CAHRVGNTIYF. The rearrangement uses TRBV6-6 and TRBJ1-3, with D maybe TRBD1 (6 bases). The CDR3 totals 11 residues. The ends were cut back, 11 bases at V and 3 bases at J, with 8 bases in the middle. Germline V lookup: CDR1 MNHNY, CDR2 SVGAGI (reference sequence).

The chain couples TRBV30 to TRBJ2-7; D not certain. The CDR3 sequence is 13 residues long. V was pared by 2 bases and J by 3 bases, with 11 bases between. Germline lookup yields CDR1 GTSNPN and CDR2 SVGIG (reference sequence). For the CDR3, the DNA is TGTGCCTGGAGTTCGGCGGCGGACTACGAGCAGTACTTC. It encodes CAWSSAADYEQYF.

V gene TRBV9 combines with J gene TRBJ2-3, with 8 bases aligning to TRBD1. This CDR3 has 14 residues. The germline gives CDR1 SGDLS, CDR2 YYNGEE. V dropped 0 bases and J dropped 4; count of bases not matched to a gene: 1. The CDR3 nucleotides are TGTGCCAGCAGCGTAGCACAGGGGGCAGATACGCAGTATTTT. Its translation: CASSVAQGADTQYF.

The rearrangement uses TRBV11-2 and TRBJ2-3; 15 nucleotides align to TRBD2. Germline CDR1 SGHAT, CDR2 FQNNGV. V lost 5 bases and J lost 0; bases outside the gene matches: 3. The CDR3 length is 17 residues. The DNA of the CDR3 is TGTGCCAGCAGCATTGGGACTAGCGGGAGGAGCACAGATACGCAGTATTTT. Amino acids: CASSIGTSGRSTDTQYF.

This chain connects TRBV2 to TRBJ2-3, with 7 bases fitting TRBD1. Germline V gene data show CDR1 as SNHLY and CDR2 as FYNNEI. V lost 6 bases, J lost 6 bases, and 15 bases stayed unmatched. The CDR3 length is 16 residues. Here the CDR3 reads CASSPSGTVGGDTQYF. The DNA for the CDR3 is TGTGCCAGCAGCCCCTCAGGGACAGTGGGCGGGGATACGCAGTATTTT.

As DNA, the CDR3 is TGCAGTGCCCGGAACCGCGAGCAGTACTTC. Protein product: CSARNREQYF. The rearrangement uses TRBV20-1 and TRBJ2-7, with D hard to call. This CDR3 is built from 10 residues. CDR1 is DFQATT, CDR2 SNEGSKA, per germline (reference sequence). The V end lost 6 bases, the J end lost 6 bases, and 9 bases lay between the germline ends.

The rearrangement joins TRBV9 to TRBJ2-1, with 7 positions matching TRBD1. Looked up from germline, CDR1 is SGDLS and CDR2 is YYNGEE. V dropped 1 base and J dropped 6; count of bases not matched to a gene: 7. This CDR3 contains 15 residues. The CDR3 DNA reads TGTGCCAGCAGCGTATACAGGGGAGTAGGCAATGAGCAGTTCTTC. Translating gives CASSVYRGVGNEQFF.

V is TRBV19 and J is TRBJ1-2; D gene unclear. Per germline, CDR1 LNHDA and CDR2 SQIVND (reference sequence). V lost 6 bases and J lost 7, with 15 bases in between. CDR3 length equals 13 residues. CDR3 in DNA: TGTGCCAGTAGCCCGTCGCGGGTGGTTGGCTACACCTTC. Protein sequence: CASSPSRVVGYTF.

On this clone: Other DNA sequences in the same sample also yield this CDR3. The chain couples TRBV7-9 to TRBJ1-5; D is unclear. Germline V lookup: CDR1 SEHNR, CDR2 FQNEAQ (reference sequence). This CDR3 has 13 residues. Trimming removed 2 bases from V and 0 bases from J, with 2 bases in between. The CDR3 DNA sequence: TGTGCCAGCAGCTTAAATAGCAATCAGCCCCAGCATTTT. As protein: CASSLNSNQPQHF.

The CDR3 DNA follows: TGTGCCAGCAGGCTAACACAGGGCTACGGGGAGCTGTTTTTT. Its translation is CASRLTQGYGELFF. J is TRBJ2-2 and V is TRBV27; D is perhaps TRBD1 (6 bases). The CDR3 runs to 14 residues. V was shortened by 6 bases and J by 7 bases, with 15 bases between the two germline ends. The germline gives CDR1 MNHEY, CDR2 SMNVEV (reference sequence).

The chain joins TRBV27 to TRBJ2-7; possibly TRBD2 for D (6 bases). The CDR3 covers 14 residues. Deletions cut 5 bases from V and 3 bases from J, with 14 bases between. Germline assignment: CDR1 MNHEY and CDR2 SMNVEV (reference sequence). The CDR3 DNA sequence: TGTGCCAGCAGTCATGCGGGGCAGGGCTACGAGCAGTACTTC. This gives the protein CASSHAGQGYEQYF.

In DNA, the CDR3 is TGTGCCAGCAGCATATACACCGGGGAGCTGTTTTTT. Translation gives CASSIYTGELFF. The chain is built from TRBV6-5 and TRBJ2-2; D not certain. Germline CDR1 is MNHEY and CDR2 is SVGAGI. Trimming took 6 bases from V and 3 from J, leaving 5 bases between them. This CDR3 has 12 residues.

The CDR3 DNA is TGTGCCACCAGCAGGTTCCGGGACCACTCCTACAATGAGCAGTTCTTC. Protein sequence: CATSRFRDHSYNEQFF. This rearrangement joins TRBV15 to TRBJ2-1; D is perhaps TRBD1 or TRBD2 (5 bases each). Germline loops: CDR1 LNHNV, CDR2 YYDKDF (reference sequence). The CDR3 length is 16 residues. Between the trimmed V and J ends, which lost 3 bases and 0 bases, there was a span of 12 bases.

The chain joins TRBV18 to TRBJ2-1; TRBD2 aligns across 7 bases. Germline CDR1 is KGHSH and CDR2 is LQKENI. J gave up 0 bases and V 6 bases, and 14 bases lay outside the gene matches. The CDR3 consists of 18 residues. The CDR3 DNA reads TGTGCCAGCTCCGAGGCTAGCGGTCTAATCAGCTCCTACAATGAGCAGTTCTTC. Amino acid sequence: CASSEASGLISSYNEQFF.

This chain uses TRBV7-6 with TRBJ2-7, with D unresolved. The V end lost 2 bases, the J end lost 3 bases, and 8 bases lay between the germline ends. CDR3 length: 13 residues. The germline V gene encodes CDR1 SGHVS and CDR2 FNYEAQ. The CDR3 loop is CASSLSAFYEQYF. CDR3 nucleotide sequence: TGTGCCAGCAGCTTATCCGCGTTCTACGAGCAGTACTTC.

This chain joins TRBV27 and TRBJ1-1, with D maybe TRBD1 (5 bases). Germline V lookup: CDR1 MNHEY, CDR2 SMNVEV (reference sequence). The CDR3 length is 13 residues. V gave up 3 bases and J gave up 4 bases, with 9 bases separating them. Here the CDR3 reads CASSLGGITEAFF. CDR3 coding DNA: TGTGCCAGCAGTTTGGGGGGTATCACTGAAGCTTTCTTT.

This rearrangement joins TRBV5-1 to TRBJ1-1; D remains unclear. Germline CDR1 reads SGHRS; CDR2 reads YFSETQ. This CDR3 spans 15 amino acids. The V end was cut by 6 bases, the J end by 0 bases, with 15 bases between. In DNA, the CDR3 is TGCGCCAGCACGAGCGGGAGAGGGTTGAACACTGAAGCTTTCTTT. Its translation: CASTSGRGLNTEAFF.

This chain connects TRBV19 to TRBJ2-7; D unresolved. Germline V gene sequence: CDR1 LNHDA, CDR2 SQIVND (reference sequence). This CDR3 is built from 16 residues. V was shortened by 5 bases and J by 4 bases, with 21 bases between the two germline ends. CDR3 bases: TGTGCCAGTAGTGGTGACGAGGTTGGTCATATTTACGAGCAGTACTTC. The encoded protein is CASSGDEVGHIYEQYF.

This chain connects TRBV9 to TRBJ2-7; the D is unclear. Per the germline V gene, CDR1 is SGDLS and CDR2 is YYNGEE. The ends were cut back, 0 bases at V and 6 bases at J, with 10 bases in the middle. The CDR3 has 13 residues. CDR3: CASSVGPDTEQYF. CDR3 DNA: TGTGCCAGCAGCGTAGGCCCAGATACCGAGCAGTACTTC.

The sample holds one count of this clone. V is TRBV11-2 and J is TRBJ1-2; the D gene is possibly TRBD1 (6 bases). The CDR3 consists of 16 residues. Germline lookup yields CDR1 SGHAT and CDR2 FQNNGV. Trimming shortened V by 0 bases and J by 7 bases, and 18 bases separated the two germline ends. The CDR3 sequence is CASSLDPAGGQGGYTF. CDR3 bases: TGTGCCAGCAGCTTAGACCCCGCTGGGGGGCAGGGTGGCTACACCTTC.

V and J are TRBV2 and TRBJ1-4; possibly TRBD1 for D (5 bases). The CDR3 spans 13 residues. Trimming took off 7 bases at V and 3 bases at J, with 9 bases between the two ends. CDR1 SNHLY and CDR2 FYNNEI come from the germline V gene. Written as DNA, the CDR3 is TGTGCCAGCACGGGACGGTCTAATGAAAAACTGTTTTTT. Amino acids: CASTGRSNEKLFF.

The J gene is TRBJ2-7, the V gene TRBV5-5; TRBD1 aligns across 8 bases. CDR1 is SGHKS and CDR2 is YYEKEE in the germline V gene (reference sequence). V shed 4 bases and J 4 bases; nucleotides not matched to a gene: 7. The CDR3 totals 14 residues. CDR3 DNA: TGTGCCAGCAGCCCCGGGACAGGTTTTTACGAGCAGTACTTC. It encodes CASSPGTGFYEQYF.

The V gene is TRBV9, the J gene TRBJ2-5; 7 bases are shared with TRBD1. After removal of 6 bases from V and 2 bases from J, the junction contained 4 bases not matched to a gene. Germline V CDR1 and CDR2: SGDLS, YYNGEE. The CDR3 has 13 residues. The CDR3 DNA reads TGTGCCAGCACGGGACAGTCACAAGAGACCCAGTACTTC. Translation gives CASTGQSQETQYF.

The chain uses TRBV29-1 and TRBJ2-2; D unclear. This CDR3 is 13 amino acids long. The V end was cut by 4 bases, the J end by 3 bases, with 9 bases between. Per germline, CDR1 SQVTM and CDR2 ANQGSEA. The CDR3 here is CSVVIEDTGELFF. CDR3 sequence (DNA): TGCAGCGTTGTGATCGAAGACACCGGGGAGCTGTTTTTT.

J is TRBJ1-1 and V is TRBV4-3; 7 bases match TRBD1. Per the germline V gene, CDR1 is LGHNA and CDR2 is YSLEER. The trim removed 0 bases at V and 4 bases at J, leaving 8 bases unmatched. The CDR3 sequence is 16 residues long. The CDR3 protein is CASSQDFVQGGTEAFF. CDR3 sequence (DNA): TGCGCCAGCAGCCAAGATTTTGTTCAGGGGGGCACTGAAGCTTTCTTT.

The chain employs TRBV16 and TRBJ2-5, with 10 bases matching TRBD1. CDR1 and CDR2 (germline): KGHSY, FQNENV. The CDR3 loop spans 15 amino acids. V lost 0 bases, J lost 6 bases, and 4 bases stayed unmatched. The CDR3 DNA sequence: TGTGCCAGCAGCCAATCCGGACAGGGGGAGAAGACCCAGTACTTC. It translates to CASSQSGQGEKTQYF.

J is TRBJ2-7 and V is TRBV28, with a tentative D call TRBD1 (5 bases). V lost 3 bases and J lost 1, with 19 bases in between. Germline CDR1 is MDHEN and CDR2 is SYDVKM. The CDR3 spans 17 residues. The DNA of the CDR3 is TGTGCCAGCAGTTTCCCACCGACAGCTAGTCTGTCCTACGAGCAGTACTTC. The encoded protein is CASSFPPTASLSYEQYF. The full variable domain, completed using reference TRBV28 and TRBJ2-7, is DVKVTQSSRYLVKRTGEKVFLECVQDMDHENMFWYRQDPGLGLRLIYFSYDVKMKEKGDIPEGYSVSREKKERFSLILESASTNQTSMYLCASSFPPTASLSYEQYFGPGTRLTVT.

CDR3 DNA sequence: TGTGCCAGCAGCGGGGACAGGGTTGGCTACACCTTC. Amino acid sequence: CASSGDRVGYTF. The chain employs TRBV7-9 and TRBJ1-2, with 9 bases fitting TRBD1. Trimming removed 5 bases from V and 7 bases from J; junction bases left unmatched: 2. The CDR3 spans 12 residues. Germline lookup yields CDR1 SEHNR and CDR2 FQNEAQ (reference sequence).